Listed here are 25 T cell receptor beta chains from one sample, sequenced in a study of T-cell reconstitution after alpha-beta-depleted transplantation in children. Unique molecular identifiers were built into the TCRbeta library. TCRdb re-called the PCR reads with MiXCR, one entry per CDR3 protein. The profile shows 700,000 to 950,000 distinct CDR3 sequences, roughly 15% of them singletons. The sequences come from PBMCs, mostly from graft donor cells, collected 360 days after TCRalphabeta/CD19-depleted stem cell transplant. These receptor sequences come from a male patient younger than 18 who had a stem cell transplant for acute lymphoblastic leukemia, so the T cells may come from the graft donor.

The chain has TRBV7-9 and TRBJ2-7; a weak D match, TRBD1 (6 bases). The CDR3 consists of 13 residues. Between the trimmed V and J ends, which lost 4 bases and 5 bases, there was a span of 12 bases. CDR1 SEHNR and CDR2 FQNEAQ come from the germline V gene (reference sequence). This chain's CDR3 is CASSSYRVDEQYF. In DNA form, the CDR3 reads TGTGCCAGCAGCTCCTACAGGGTAGACGAGCAGTACTTC.

Ten or more counts support this clonotype. The chain carries TRBV27 and TRBJ1-1; 7 bases align to TRBD1. Trimming cost V 4 bases and J 3 bases; bases outside gene matches: 2. The CDR3 has 13 amino acids. Germline V gene lookup returns CDR1 MNHEY and CDR2 SMNVEV (reference sequence). The CDR3 sequence is CASSYRGDTEAFF. CDR3 DNA sequence: TGTGCCAGCAGTTACAGGGGCGACACTGAAGCTTTCTTT.

The chain employs TRBV6-5 and TRBJ2-7, with TRBD2 matching over 7 bases. J lost 0 bases, V lost 0 bases, and 5 bases had no gene match. The length of the CDR3 is 16 residues. Germline CDR1 reads MNHEY; CDR2 reads SVGAGI. CDR3 sequence: CASSYSGGSSSYEQYF. Here the CDR3 DNA reads TGTGCCAGCAGTTACTCGGGCGGGAGTAGCTCCTACGAGCAGTACTTC.

The CDR3 DNA sequence: TGTGCCAGTAGTTACCCGGACATCTCGGTCAATGAGCAGTTCTTC. Protein product: CASSYPDISVNEQFF. The J gene is TRBJ2-1, the V gene TRBV19; D may be TRBD1 (5 bases). The CDR3 covers 15 residues. Trimming took off 5 bases at V and 6 bases at J, with 17 bases between the two ends. CDR1 is LNHDA, CDR2 SQIVND, per germline (reference sequence). The variable domain in full, with the rest retrieved from reference TRBV19 and TRBJ2-1, is DGGITQSPKYLFRKEGQNVTLSCEQNLNHDAMYWYRQDPGQGLRLIYYSQIVNDFQKGDIAEGYSVSREKKESFPLTVTSAQKNPTAFYLCASSYPDISVNEQFFGPGTRLTVL.

This clonotype was detected only a few times. V gene TRBV11-2 combines with J gene TRBJ2-5; 8 nucleotides line up with TRBD1. CDR1 and CDR2 from the germline V gene are SGHAT and FQNNGV. With 0 bases clipped from V and 1 base from J, the junction kept 7 bases outside the gene matches. CDR3 length: 17 residues. In DNA, the CDR3 is TGTGCCAGCAGCTTAGATGTCGACAGGGGCCGCCAAGAGACCCAGTACTTC. Protein product: CASSLDVDRGRQETQYF.

The chain joins TRBV29-1 to TRBJ1-2, with 10 bases that match TRBD1. Germline loops: CDR1 SQVTM, CDR2 ANQGSEA. Trimming took 2 bases from V and 6 from J; bases not matched to a gene: 9. The CDR3 runs 15 residues. CDR3 in amino acids: CSVELRDRGPDGYTF. In nucleotides, the CDR3 is TGCAGCGTTGAACTCCGGGACAGGGGCCCGGATGGCTACACCTTC. The variable domain in full, completed from reference TRBV29-1 and TRBJ1-2, reads SAVISQKPSRDICQRGTSLTIQCQVDSQVTMMFWYRQQPGQSLTLIATANQGSEATYESGFVIDKFPISRPNLTFSTLTVSNMSPEDSSIYLCSVELRDRGPDGYTFGSGTRLTVV.

This clonotype has ten or more counts. This rearrangement joins TRBV6-5 to TRBJ2-3; TRBD1 matches 9 bases. Unmatched junction bases numbered 9, after V lost 6 bases and J lost 2 bases. There are 16 residues in the CDR3. In germline, CDR1 is MNHEY, CDR2 SVGAGI. CDR3 residues: CASSPFTGGVTDTQYF. The DNA for the CDR3 is TGTGCCAGCAGCCCTTTCACAGGGGGCGTCACAGATACGCAGTATTTT.

The rearrangement joins TRBV6-5 to TRBJ1-2; the D is unclear. V was cut by 4 bases and J by 2 bases, with 17 bases left in between. Germline V gene data show CDR1 as MNHEY and CDR2 as SVGAGI. The length of the CDR3 is 16 residues. The CDR3 DNA follows: TGTGCCAGCAGTTTTTCCGGGATCTGGGGAAACTATGGCTACACCTTC. Residues: CASSFSGIWGNYGYTF.

This clonotype showed up just a few times. CDR3 region: CATGHPTGYEQYF. CDR3 in DNA: TGTGCCACCGGCCACCCGACAGGGTACGAGCAGTACTTC. The V gene is TRBV15, the J gene TRBJ2-7, with TRBD1 matching 7 bases. With V trimmed by 8 bases and J by 4 bases, 8 bases remained unmatched. The CDR3 totals 13 residues. Per the germline V gene, CDR1 is LNHNV and CDR2 is YYDKDF (reference sequence).

V is TRBV29-1 and J is TRBJ2-7, with unresolved D. With 4 bases removed from V and 3 bases from J, the gap between germline ends came to 19 bases. The CDR3 is 15 amino acids. Germline V gives CDR1 SQVTM, CDR2 ANQGSEA. The CDR3 region is CSVALSTSPLYEQYF. The CDR3 DNA reads as TGCAGCGTTGCTTTATCGACCTCTCCCCTCTACGAGCAGTACTTC.

Many counts were recorded for this clonotype. The chain carries TRBV15 and TRBJ1-4; D is perhaps TRBD1 (5 bases). CDR1 and CDR2 from the germline V gene are LNHNV and YYDKDF (reference sequence). The CDR3 runs to 15 residues. V lost 0 bases and J 3 bases, leaving 8 bases between the germline ends. Written as DNA, the CDR3 is TGTGCCACCAGCAGAGATAGGGGACCTAATGAAAAACTGTTTTTT. Its protein is CATSRDRGPNEKLFF.

The chain employs TRBV25-1 and TRBJ2-1; TRBD2 matches 9 bases. Germline CDR1 is MGHDK and CDR2 is SYGVNS. The CDR3 sequence is 16 residues long. After removal of 1 base from V and 4 bases from J, the junction contained 5 bases not matched to a gene. CDR3 in DNA: TGTGCCAGCAGTGAATCGCCGACTAGCGGATACAATGAGCAGTTCTTC. This encodes CASSESPTSGYNEQFF.

There are many counts of this clonotype. The chain combines TRBV5-1 with TRBJ2-3, with 12 bases identical to TRBD2. CDR1 is SGHRS and CDR2 is YFSETQ in the germline V gene. The CDR3 runs 18 residues. Trimming cost V 0 bases and J 2 bases; bases outside gene matches: 7. The CDR3 DNA sequence: TGCGCCAGCAGCTTGGCCGAACTAGCGGGAGGCCTCACAGATACGCAGTATTTT. Its translation is CASSLAELAGGLTDTQYF.

This clonotype was seen a few times. V gene TRBV7-2 combines with J gene TRBJ2-3; TRBD2 matches 15 bases. From germline, CDR1 is SGHTA and CDR2 FQGNSA. The V and J ends lost 3 bases and 4 bases, in that order; junction bases with no gene match: 20. The CDR3 is made up of 22 amino acids. CDR3 bases: TGTGCCAGCAGCTTTCTAAACCGAGTTCCGGGACTAGCGGGAGGAGGCCCAGATACGCAGTATTTT. As protein: CASSFLNRVPGLAGGGPDTQYF.

The gene calls are TRBV4-2 and TRBJ2-5; no reliable D call. CDR3 length equals 13 residues. V lost 0 bases and J 1 base, leaving 3 bases between the germline ends. The germline V gene encodes CDR1 LGHNA and CDR2 YNFKEQ. The CDR3 reads CASSQDPQETQYF. The CDR3 nucleotides read TGTGCCAGCAGCCAAGATCCCCAAGAGACCCAGTACTTC.

This clonotype has more than one count but fewer than ten. The J gene is TRBJ2-3, the V gene TRBV24-1; 7 bases are shared with TRBD1. CDR3 length: 16 residues. Germline loops: CDR1 KGHDR, CDR2 SFDVKD. Trimming cost V 4 bases and J 0 bases; bases outside gene matches: 6. CDR3 amino acids: CATSDIPTGSTDTQYF. CDR3 sequence (DNA): TGTGCCACCAGTGACATACCGACAGGGAGCACAGATACGCAGTATTTT.

This clonotype was counted between two and nine times. The J gene is TRBJ1-2, the V gene TRBV7-9, with a possible D match to TRBD1 (5 bases). Trimming stripped 5 bases from V and 0 bases from J, with 13 bases between. Per germline, CDR1 SEHNR and CDR2 FQNEAQ (reference sequence). This CDR3 contains 15 residues. The CDR3 DNA reads as TGTGCCAGCAGCGGAGGGACGGAAGCTAACTATGGCTACACCTTC. Translating it yields CASSGGTEANYGYTF. Supplemented by reference TRBV7-9 and TRBJ1-2, the full variable domain reads DTGVSQNPRHKITKRGQNVTFRCDPISEHNRLYWYRQTLGQGPEFLTYFQNEAQLEKSRLLSDRFSAERPKGSFSTLEIQRTEQGDSAMYLCASSGGTEANYGYTFGSGTRLTVV.

The rearrangement uses TRBV2 and TRBJ1-1, with D possibly TRBD1 on 5 matching bases. The length of the CDR3 is 13 residues. V gave up 8 bases and J gave up 6 bases, with 16 bases separating them. Germline-derived CDR1 and CDR2 are SNHLY and FYNNEI. CDR3 protein: CASRQNPGSEAFF. The CDR3 bases are TGTGCCAGCCGACAGAATCCTGGCTCTGAAGCTTTCTTT.

V and J are TRBV5-1 and TRBJ2-3; TRBD1 is a possible D gene (5 bases). CDR1 and CDR2 from the germline V gene are SGHRS and YFSETQ. The ends were cut back, 0 bases at V and 3 bases at J, with 14 bases in the middle. CDR3 length: 16 residues. In nucleotides, the CDR3 is TGCGCCAGCAGCTTGGCAGGGCTACTGAGAACAGATACGCAGTATTTT. Its protein is CASSLAGLLRTDTQYF.

The gene calls are TRBV10-1 and TRBJ1-5, with D perhaps matching TRBD1 (6 bases). The V gene's germline CDR1 is WNHNN and CDR2 SYGVQD (reference sequence). Trimming took off 4 bases at V and 7 bases at J, with 20 bases between the two ends. This CDR3 region has 16 residues. CDR3 DNA sequence: TGCGCCAGCAGTGTTCGGGGACATACCTACAAACAGCCCCAGCATTTT. This translates into CASSVRGHTYKQPQHF.

This clonotype came up a few times. The chain carries TRBV10-3 and TRBJ1-1; D is undetermined. Germline loops: CDR1 ENHRY, CDR2 SYGVKD. This CDR3 has 17 amino acids. V lost 3 bases and J 0 bases, leaving 17 bases between the germline ends. The CDR3 DNA reads as TGTGCCATCAGTGATCCCGTACCGGACGGGTTGAACACTGAAGCTTTCTTT. Amino acid sequence: CAISDPVPDGLNTEAFF.

This clonotype showed up many times. The chain carries TRBV5-1 and TRBJ2-1; D might be TRBD1 or TRBD2, each matching 5 bases. The CDR3 contains 12 residues. Germline V gene sequence: CDR1 SGHRS, CDR2 YFSETQ. V was clipped by 3 bases and J by 9 bases, with 10 bases between them. CDR3 DNA: TGCGCCAGCAGCTCTAGGGGAGTTGAGCAGTTCTTC. Translated, it gives CASSSRGVEQFF.

This clonotype was found a few times. The rearrangement joins TRBV5-1 to TRBJ2-7; possible D gene TRBD2, 6 bases. The length of the CDR3 is 16 residues. CDR1 and CDR2 (germline): SGHRS, YFSETQ. Trimming took off 1 base at V and 0 bases at J, with 14 bases between the two ends. CDR3 nucleotides: TGCGCCAGCAGCTTGTCTCCGGGGAGGAGCTCCTACGAGCAGTACTTC. As protein: CASSLSPGRSSYEQYF.

The rearrangement uses TRBV7-6 and TRBJ2-7; the D call may be TRBD1 or TRBD2 (5 bases each). V gave up 0 bases and J gave up 1 base, with 16 bases separating them. The germline V gene has CDR1 SGHVS and CDR2 FNYEAQ. CDR3 length: 17 amino acids. CDR3 residues: CASSLAFVPGASYEQYF. CDR3 nucleotides: TGTGCCAGCAGCTTAGCATTCGTCCCCGGGGCGTCCTACGAGCAGTACTTC.

This clonotype was detected only a few times. The rearrangement joins TRBV10-3 to TRBJ2-1, with TRBD1 identical over 8 bases. The CDR3 contains 14 residues. CDR1 and CDR2 (germline): ENHRY, SYGVKD. V was clipped by 4 bases and J by 5 bases; unmatched bases: 4. CDR3: CAISGGQDHNEQFF. DNA of the CDR3: TGTGCCATCAGTGGGGGACAGGACCACAATGAGCAGTTCTTC.